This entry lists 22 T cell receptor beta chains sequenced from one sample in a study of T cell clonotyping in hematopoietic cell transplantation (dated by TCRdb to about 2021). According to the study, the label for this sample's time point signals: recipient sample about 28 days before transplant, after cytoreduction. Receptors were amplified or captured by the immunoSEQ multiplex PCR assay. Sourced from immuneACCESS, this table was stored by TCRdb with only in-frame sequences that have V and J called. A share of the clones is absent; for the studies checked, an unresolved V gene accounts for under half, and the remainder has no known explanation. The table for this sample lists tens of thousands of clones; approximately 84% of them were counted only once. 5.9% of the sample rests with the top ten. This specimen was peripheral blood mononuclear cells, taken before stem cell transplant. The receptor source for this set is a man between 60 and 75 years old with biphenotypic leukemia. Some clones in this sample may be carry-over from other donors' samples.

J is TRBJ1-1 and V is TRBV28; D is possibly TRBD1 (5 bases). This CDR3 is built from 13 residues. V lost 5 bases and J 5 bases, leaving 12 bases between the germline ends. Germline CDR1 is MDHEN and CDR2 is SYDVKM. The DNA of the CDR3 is TGTGCCAGCAGTCCGGGGGTACCAACTGAAGCTTTCTTT. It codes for CASSPGVPTEAFF.

CDR3 bases: TGTGCCAGCAGCGACCTGGGACAGTTTAATGAAAAACTGTTTTTT. It codes for CASSDLGQFNEKLFF. The chain joins TRBV7-9 to TRBJ1-4, with 7 bases fitting TRBD1. CDR3 size: 15 residues. J was trimmed by 4 bases and V by 5 bases; bases with no gene match: 7. Germline CDR1 reads SEHNR; CDR2 reads FQNEAQ (reference sequence).

The CDR3 sequence is CASSVKEVQLAGGLDTQYF. In nucleotides, the CDR3 is TGTGCCAGCAGCGTAAAGGAGGTTCAACTAGCGGGAGGGCTAGATACGCAGTATTTT. The chain combines TRBV9 with TRBJ2-3; 13 nucleotides align to TRBD2. CDR1 is SGDLS and CDR2 is YYNGEE in the germline V gene. The CDR3 has 19 amino acids. Trimming cost V 1 base and J 5 bases; bases outside gene matches: 13.

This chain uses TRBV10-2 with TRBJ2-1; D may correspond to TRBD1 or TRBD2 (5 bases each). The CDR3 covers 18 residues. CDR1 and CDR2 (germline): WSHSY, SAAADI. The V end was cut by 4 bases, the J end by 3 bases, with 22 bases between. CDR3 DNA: TGCGCCAGCAGTGCCCCGGGACCGACGACCTTATTCTACAATGAGCAGTTCTTC. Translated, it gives CASSAPGPTTLFYNEQFF.

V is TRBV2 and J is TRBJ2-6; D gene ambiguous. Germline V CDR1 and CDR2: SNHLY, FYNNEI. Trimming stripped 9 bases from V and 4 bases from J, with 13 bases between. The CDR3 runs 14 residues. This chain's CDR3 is CASKQGLGANVLTF. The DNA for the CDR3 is TGTGCCAGTAAACAAGGGCTAGGGGCCAACGTCCTGACTTTC.

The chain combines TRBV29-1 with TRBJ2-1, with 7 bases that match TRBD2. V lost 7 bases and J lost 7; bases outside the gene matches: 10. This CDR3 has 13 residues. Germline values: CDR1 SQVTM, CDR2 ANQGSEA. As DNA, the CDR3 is TGCAGCGCCGACCCTAGCGGTGGGAATGAGCAGTTCTTC. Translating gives CSADPSGGNEQFF.

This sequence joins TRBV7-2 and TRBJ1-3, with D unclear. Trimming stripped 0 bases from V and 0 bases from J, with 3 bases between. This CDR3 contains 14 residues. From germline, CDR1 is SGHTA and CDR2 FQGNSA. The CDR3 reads CASSLADSGNTIYF. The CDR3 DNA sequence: TGTGCCAGCAGCTTAGCGGACTCTGGAAACACCATATATTTT.

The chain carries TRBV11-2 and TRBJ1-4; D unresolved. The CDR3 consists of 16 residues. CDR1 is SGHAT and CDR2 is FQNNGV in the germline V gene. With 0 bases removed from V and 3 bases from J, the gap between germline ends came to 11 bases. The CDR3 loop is CASSLDQEFSNEKLFF. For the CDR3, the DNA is TGTGCCAGCAGCTTAGATCAGGAGTTCTCTAATGAAAAACTGTTTTTT.

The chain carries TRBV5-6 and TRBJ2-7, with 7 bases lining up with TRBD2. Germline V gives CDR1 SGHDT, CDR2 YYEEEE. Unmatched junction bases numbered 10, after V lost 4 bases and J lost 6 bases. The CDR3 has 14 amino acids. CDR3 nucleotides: TGTGCCAGCAGCCTCAAGGCGGGGAGGGCCGAGCAGTACTTC. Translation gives CASSLKAGRAEQYF.

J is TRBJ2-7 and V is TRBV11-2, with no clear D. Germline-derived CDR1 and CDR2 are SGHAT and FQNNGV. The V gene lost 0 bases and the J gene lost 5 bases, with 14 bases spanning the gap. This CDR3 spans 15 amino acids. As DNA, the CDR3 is TGTGCCAGCAGCTTAGACGTAGGCAGAGACCACGAGCAGTACTTC. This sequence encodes CASSLDVGRDHEQYF.

This chain's CDR3 is CASSLSGAVDGYTF. The CDR3 DNA reads TGTGCCAGCAGTTTATCCGGGGCGGTGGATGGCTACACCTTC. The chain has TRBV6-1 and TRBJ1-2; TRBD1 is a possible D gene (5 bases). CDR1 and CDR2 from the germline V gene are MNHNS and SASEGT. V was shortened by 5 bases and J by 6 bases, with 16 bases between the two germline ends. The CDR3 loop spans 14 amino acids.

This CDR3 is CAYRDLNTGELFF. The CDR3, as DNA: TGTGCGTATAGGGACTTGAACACCGGGGAGCTGTTTTTT. The J gene is TRBJ2-2, the V gene TRBV19; a possible D gene is TRBD2 (6 bases). Per the germline V gene, CDR1 is LNHDA and CDR2 is SQIVND (reference sequence). The CDR3 has 13 residues. Full variable domain (missing parts from reference TRBV19 and TRBJ2-2): DGGITQSPKYLFRKEGQNVTLSCEQNLNHDAMYWYRQDPGQGLRLIYYSQIVNDFQKGDIAEGYSVSREKKESFPLTVTSAQKNPTAFYLCAYRDLNTGELFFGEGSRLTVL.

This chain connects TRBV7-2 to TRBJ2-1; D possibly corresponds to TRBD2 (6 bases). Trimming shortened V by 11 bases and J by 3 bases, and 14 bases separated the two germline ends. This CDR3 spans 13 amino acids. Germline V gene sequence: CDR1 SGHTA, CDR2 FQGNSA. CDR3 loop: CAAGQGYYNEQFF. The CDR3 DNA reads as TGTGCCGCGGGGCAGGGCTACTACAATGAGCAGTTCTTC.

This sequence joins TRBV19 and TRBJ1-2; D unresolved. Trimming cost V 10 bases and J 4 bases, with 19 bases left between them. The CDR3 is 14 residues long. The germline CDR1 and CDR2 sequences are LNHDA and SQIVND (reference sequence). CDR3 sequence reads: CATSLTPGGYGYTF. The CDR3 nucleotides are TGTGCCACCTCGTTAACCCCGGGCGGCTATGGCTACACCTTC.

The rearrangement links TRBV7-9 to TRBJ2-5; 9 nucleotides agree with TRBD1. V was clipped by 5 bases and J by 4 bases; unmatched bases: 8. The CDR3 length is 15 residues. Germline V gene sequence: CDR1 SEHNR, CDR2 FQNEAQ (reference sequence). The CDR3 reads CASSAPDRGGETQYF. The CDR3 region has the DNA TGTGCCAGCAGCGCCCCGGACAGGGGTGGAGAGACCCAGTACTTC.

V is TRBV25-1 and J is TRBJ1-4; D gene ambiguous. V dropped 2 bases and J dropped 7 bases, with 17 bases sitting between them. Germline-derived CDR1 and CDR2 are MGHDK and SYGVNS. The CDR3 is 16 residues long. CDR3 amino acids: CASSERSAIMGEKLFF. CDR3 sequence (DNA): TGTGCCAGCAGTGAAAGGTCTGCTATTATGGGTGAAAAACTGTTTTTT.

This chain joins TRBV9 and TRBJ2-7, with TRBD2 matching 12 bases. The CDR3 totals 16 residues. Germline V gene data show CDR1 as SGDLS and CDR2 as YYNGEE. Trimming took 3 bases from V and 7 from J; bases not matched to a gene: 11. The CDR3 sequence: CASSDRTSGNGGEQYF. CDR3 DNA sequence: TGTGCCAGCAGCGATCGGACTAGCGGGAATGGGGGGGAGCAGTACTTC.

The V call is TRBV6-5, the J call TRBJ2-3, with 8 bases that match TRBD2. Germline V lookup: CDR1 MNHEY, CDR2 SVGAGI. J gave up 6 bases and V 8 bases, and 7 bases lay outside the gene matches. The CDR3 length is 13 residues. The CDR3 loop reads CASGAGGVDTQYF. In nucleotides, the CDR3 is TGTGCCAGCGGTGCGGGAGGTGTGGATACGCAGTATTTT.

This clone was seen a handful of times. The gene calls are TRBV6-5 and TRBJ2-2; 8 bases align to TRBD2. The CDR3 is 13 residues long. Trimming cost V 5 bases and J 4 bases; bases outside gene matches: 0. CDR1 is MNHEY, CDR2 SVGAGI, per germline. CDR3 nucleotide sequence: TGTGCCAGCAGTCTAGCGGGCACCGGGGAGCTGTTTTTT. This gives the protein CASSLAGTGELFF.

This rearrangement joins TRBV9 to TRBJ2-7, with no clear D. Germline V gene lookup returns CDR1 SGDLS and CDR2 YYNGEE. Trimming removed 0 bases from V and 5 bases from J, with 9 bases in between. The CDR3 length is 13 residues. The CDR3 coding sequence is TGTGCCAGCAGCGTAGGAACTATCGACGAGCAGTACTTC. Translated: CASSVGTIDEQYF.

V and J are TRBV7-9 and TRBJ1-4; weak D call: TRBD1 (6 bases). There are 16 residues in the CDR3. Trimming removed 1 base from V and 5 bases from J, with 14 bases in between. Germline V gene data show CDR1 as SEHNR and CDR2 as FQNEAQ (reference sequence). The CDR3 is CASSLEWDKGNEKLFF. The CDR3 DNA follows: TGTGCCAGCAGCTTAGAATGGGACAAGGGGAATGAAAAACTGTTTTTT.

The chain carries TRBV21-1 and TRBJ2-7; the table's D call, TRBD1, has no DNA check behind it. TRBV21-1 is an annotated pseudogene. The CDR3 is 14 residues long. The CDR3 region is CASSSHRSSYEQYF. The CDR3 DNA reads TGTGCCAGCAGCAGTCACAGGAGCTCCTACGAGCAGTACTTC.